The source of this T cell receptor beta chain is a study of human T cells and chemical hapten exposure. Findings and limits, study-wide: TCRs above 1 in 1000 frequency did not change with DPC sensitization. Among expanded TCRs, significantly more large CDR3 similarity clusters formed than among controls.

TCRdb analysed the RACE reads with MiXCR anew, one entry per CDR3 protein. The top ten clones hold approximately 6.7% of a sample with roughly 180,000 distinct CDR3 sequences, 20% to 25% of them seen once. About this clonotype itself: The antigen is undetermined.

As to time point: patch test 1, 2 weeks after DPC sensitization. Treatment described: therapeutic diphenylcyclopropenone sensitization with weekly scalp DPC. The study enrolled 18 to 70-year-old alopecia patients suitable for DPC. This CDR3 is built from 13 residues. Per germline, CDR1 SQVTM and CDR2 ANQGSEA. V lost 4 bases and J lost 3, with 10 bases in between. The chain has TRBV29-1 and TRBJ2-1; D uncertain. This TCR came from a woman aged 50 to 60 with alopecia areata. Some clones in this sample may be carry-over from other donors' samples. Sample: whole blood, taken in connection with sensitization to the hapten diphenylcyclopropenone (DPC). The CDR3 loop is CSVAPAHYNEQFF. CDR3 sequence (DNA): TGCAGCGTTGCTCCTGCTCACTACAATGAGCAGTTCTTC.